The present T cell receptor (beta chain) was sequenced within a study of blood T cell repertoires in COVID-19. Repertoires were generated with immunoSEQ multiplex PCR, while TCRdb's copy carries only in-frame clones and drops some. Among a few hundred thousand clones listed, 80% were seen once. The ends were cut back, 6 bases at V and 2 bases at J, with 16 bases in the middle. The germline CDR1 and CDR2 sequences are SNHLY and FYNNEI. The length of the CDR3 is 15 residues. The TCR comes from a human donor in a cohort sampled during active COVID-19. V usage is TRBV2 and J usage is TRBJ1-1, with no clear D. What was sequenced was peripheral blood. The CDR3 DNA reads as TGTGCCAGCAGCCTTTCCAGGCGGGGTAACACTGAAGCTTTCTTT. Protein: CASSLSRRGNTEAFF.